A single TCR beta chain is shown here with its context. Its antigen remains unidentified. CDR1 is SSHAT, CDR2 FNYEAQ, per germline (reference sequence). The CDR3 sequence is 16 residues long. V gave up 5 bases and J gave up 4 bases, with 21 bases separating them. TCRdb processed the 5' RACE reads anew with MiXCR; each CDR3 protein has one entry. The table has 68,000 or so distinct CDR3 sequences, approximately 10% seen once. The data are from a study of early T cells in non-severe SARS-CoV-2 infection. The overall study: The sequenced material was bulk RNA from unsorted whole blood, and its chains were unpaired.

Study-wide findings and caveats: Matches to VDJdb favored anti-spike CD8 responses and missed private and CD4 specificities.

This chain uses TRBV7-7 with TRBJ2-7, with D possibly matching TRBD1 (5 bases). This clonotype was sampled from an adult who was a healthcare worker with PCR-confirmed SARS-CoV-2 infection or an uninfected control (not recorded which). Input material: whole blood. This CDR3 is CASSPLGPGSRYEQYF. In DNA form, the CDR3 reads TGTGCCAGCAGCCCCCTGGGTCCAGGGTCCAGGTACGAGCAGTACTTC.